The rows below give T cell receptor beta chains drawn from one sample of a study of blood T cell repertoires in COVID-19. TCRdb keeps only in-frame clones here, not all; method: immunoSEQ multiplex PCR. The sample carries a few hundred thousand clones, 70% to 90% recorded once. The sample consisted of peripheral blood. The receptors come from a woman aged 50 to 60 with acute or convalescent COVID-19. The CDR3 runs from the conserved cysteine through the conserved F or W. The D gene is left open where the match is weak.

CASSPGLTAGETQYF | TRBJ2-5 | TRBV18 | TRBD2
CAWSVQPGGKLFF | TRBJ1-4 | TRBV30 | TRBD1
CASTLRGSNTGELFF | TRBJ2-2 | TRBV3-1/TRBV3-2 | TRBD1
CASSSRPSGELFF | TRBJ2-2 | TRBV3-1/TRBV3-2 | .
CASSPARGHETQYF | TRBJ2-5 | TRBV18 | .
CASRVGQVYGNTIYF | TRBJ1-3 | TRBV2 | TRBD1
CASTPRGQEDSPLHF | TRBJ1-6 | TRBV6-5 | TRBD1
CASSPDKRSEAFF | TRBJ1-1 | TRBV6-5 | .
CASSWTGGRDSPLHF | TRBJ1-6 | TRBV5-6 | TRBD1
CASSFSRAQSYGYTF | TRBJ1-2 | TRBV5-1 | .
CAVKRNQGQDYGYTF | TRBJ1-2 | TRBV6-5 | TRBD1
CASSLASPTVGGAFF | TRBJ1-1 | TRBV7-9 | .
CASTLGSGVGDEQFF | TRBJ2-1 | TRBV5-1 | .
CASSANPGVTGELFF | TRBJ2-2 | TRBV25-1 | .
CASSVAALEQGEQVGGYTF | TRBJ1-2 | TRBV9 | .
CASSVGLRDRGLEQYF | TRBJ2-7 | TRBV9 | .
CASSQASTDTQYF | TRBJ2-3 | TRBV4-1 | .
CASSEWGRSSYNSPLHF | TRBJ1-6 | TRBV2 | .
CASESDGRFTGELFF | TRBJ2-2 | TRBV3-1/TRBV3-2 | .
CAISDGGGGQETQYF | TRBJ2-5 | TRBV10-3 | TRBD2
CASSIGRPGDYGYTF | TRBJ1-2 | TRBV19 | .
CAGTSGYNEQFF | TRBJ2-1 | TRBV30 | TRBD2
CATSAYQNTEAFF | TRBJ1-1 | TRBV15 | .
CASSYTVYQETQYF | TRBJ2-5 | TRBV6-2/TRBV6-3 | .
CASREGPSGSPLHF | TRBJ1-6 | TRBV27 | .
CAWSAGISGDTQYF | TRBJ2-3 | TRBV30 | .
CASSALSGGSYNEQFF | TRBJ2-1 | TRBV9 | .
CASSLTDTQYF | TRBJ2-3 | TRBV12-3/TRBV12-4 | .
CASSYSSGSYEQYF | TRBJ2-7 | TRBV6-5 | .
CATSDSHQGEAFF | TRBJ1-1 | TRBV24-1 | TRBD1
CASSPPGLGTPYNEQFF | TRBJ2-1 | TRBV9 | TRBD2
CASTHRREAYEQYF | TRBJ2-7 | TRBV7-2 | TRBD2
CATGGRGPLGTEAFF | TRBJ1-1 | TRBV2 | TRBD1
CASSHGGPYEQYF | TRBJ2-7 | TRBV3-1/TRBV3-2 | .
CASTYGSGSRETQYF | TRBJ2-5 | TRBV19 | TRBD2
CASSYAGGDQPQHF | TRBJ1-5 | TRBV6-6 | TRBD1
CASSVGGGSGYTF | TRBJ1-2 | TRBV9 | .
CASSIYRNTEAFF | TRBJ1-1 | TRBV19 | .
CASSFGRGGNSPLHF | TRBJ1-6 | TRBV7-9 | .
CASSPGQGLEAFF | TRBJ1-1 | TRBV5-4 | TRBD1
CASSQEGANYGYTF | TRBJ1-2 | TRBV4-3 | .
CAWTSQGYDTEAFF | TRBJ1-1 | TRBV30 | .
CSEHLAFGDEQFF | TRBJ2-1 | TRBV29-1 | .
CASSRQGHEQYF | TRBJ2-7 | TRBV7-9 | TRBD1
CASSSPGLAVYNEQFF | TRBJ2-1 | TRBV27 | TRBD2
CATSDLPLNTGTNYGYTF | TRBJ1-2 | TRBV24-1 | .
CSASPLAGHYEQFF | TRBJ2-1 | TRBV20-1 | TRBD2
CAISEGERGPWEQYF | TRBJ2-7 | TRBV10-3 | TRBD2
CASSQGPTGSSYNSPLHF | TRBJ1-6 | TRBV4-3 | .
CASSLDRDYGYTF | TRBJ1-2 | TRBV5-6 | .
CASSLSVGTVQETQYF | TRBJ2-5 | TRBV5-1 | .
CASSLGQIISSEQFF | TRBJ2-1 | TRBV7-9 | .